This T cell receptor (beta chain) was obtained from a study of long-term antiretroviral therapy in people with HIV (dated by TCRdb to between 2022 and 2023). Looking at the study overall: The earliest samples were collected roughly a decade before the 2015 WHO recommendation for immediate ART, at a time when ART was usually postponed until CD4 counts fell. A retrospective serial study tested whether changes in peripheral blood TRB repertoire composition and diversity were associated with ART initiation and durable HIV suppression. Of the roughly 27 participants with HIV, about a dozen were female. The cohort contributed over 150 cryopreserved PBMC samples from 25 to 35 adults with confirmed HIV infection, collected serially over a mean of about 6 years (range 1-12). No cross-contamination during QIAcube processing turned up in test extractions that ran a monoclonal T-cell line alongside around 34 polyclonal samples. The paper as a whole reports these results and caveats: HIV repertoires had narrower CDR3 length ranges than controls, and the network structure suggested an antigen-experienced repertoire that shifted only slightly toward naive after ART. Because pre-ART samples had limited cell numbers, unsorted PBMC were profiled rather than sorted CD4+ and CD8+ T cells. The samples were dated from about 2004 to 2017, and the ART regimens that were used may be less effective than current ART regimens. Starting ART was linked to a significant rise in TRB diversity, yet even with long-term ART the diversity remained significantly lower than in transplant donor controls. Inferences about post-ART repertoire changes were limited because no data were available on ART adherence, viral resistance or therapy changes. Because PBMC availability was limited, only the TCR beta chain was sequenced, with no alpha chain pairing. At every time point, the repertoire was dominated by expanded TRB clones first identified before ART initiation, although this dominance fluctuated and, in many PLHIV, declined after ART.

This clone was recorded once. Its antigen is unknown. Base qualities are not provided; no much larger clone lies one nucleotide away. The germline V gene encodes CDR1 SEHNR and CDR2 FQNEAQ (reference sequence). The germline V end is reduced by 5 bases and the J end by 0 bases; junction bases left unmatched: 8. The CDR3 contains 17 residues, cysteine and phenylalanine counted. The sequence is cut down to CDR3 DNA, 51 bases in frame from base 1. The immunoSEQ hsTCRB v3.0 assay was used at survey level resolution to sequence the TRB variable region. The targeted TRB sequencing depth was 40,000-50,000 T-cell genomes per sample. An Illumina MiSeq with a v3 150-cycle kit was used to sequence the pooled TRB libraries. Turning to the authors' computational methods: Repertoire analysis ran in R within a reproducible Nextflow workflow covering QC, data transformation and analysis. LymphoSeq2, an R package for exploring AIRR-Seq data, was used to implement custom analyses. A few samples that yielded fewer than 5000 total TRB sequences were excluded, so that fewer than 250 HIV repertoires were analyzed. Among the 170 to 200 HIV repertoires that were kept, roughly 59 were collected before ART initiation and over 120 were collected after ART initiation. Each repertoire was downsampled to 5000 TRB nucleotide sequences, and summary statistics were averaged across 100 downsampling iterations. TRB sequences were retained for analysis only if CDR3 regions of at least seven amino acids were present. Diversity was measured with a Shannon entropy-derived clonality score and the Gini coefficient. In repertoire networks, the top 5000 CDR3 amino acid sequences were linked whenever an edit distance of one separated two sequences. GLIPH2 predicted antigen specificity groups and MHC restriction for TRB CDR3 amino acid sequences. To flag known CMV, EBV, HIV or tissue antigen associations, CDR3 amino acid sequences were matched against VDJdb and McPAS-TCR. Pre-ART, post-ART and control groups were compared with Wilcoxon signed-rank tests and Holm-Bonferroni correction. In TCRdb, the immuneACCESS table is reduced to in-frame sequences with V and J assigned. These tables do not hold every clone; where another copy was compared, an unresolved V gene accounts for under half, and the others remain unexplained. D and trimming were read from the DNA, whereas the V and J calls and clone size are those reported in that table. Here the sample has around 8,000 clones; 84% occur a single time. The ten largest make up less than 10% of the sample.

Participants were included only if at least one PBMC sample before ART initiation and at least two post-ART samples were available. Treatment was received in the United States of America by all participants with HIV. Cryopreserved samples of about 0.95-11 million PBMC were thawed and washed before DNA extraction. At the time of the earliest PBMC sample, participants with HIV were aged between about 20 and 55 years. PBMC samples from each participant spanned 1-4 timepoints before ART initiation and 2-8 timepoints after ART initiation, with a median of 7 samples. For every participant, serial HIV viral load, CD4+ T-cell count, ART history and demographic data were obtained. Using a Qiagen kit on a QIAcube, genomic DNA was extracted from unsorted PBMC, with samples processed in batches of 12.

The source is a man aged 30 to 39 with HIV. The source was unsorted PBMCs, collected 0.3 years before starting antiretroviral therapy. The sequence joins TRBV7-9 to TRBJ2-2; TRBD2 lines up with 8 middle nucleotides. DNA sequence: TGTGCCAGCAGCCCCTTAGCGGGAAGAGCGAACACCGGGGAGCTGTTTTTT. This codes for CASSPLAGRANTGELFF.